The 15 T cell receptor beta chains reported below all come from one sample, sequenced in a study of blood T cell repertoires in COVID-19. TCRdb's table, derived via immunoSEQ multiplex PCR, lists solely in-frame clones and lacks some. The sample carries under 200,000 clones, approximately 79% recorded once. Sequences were obtained from peripheral blood. These receptors came from a woman at least 80 years old with acute or convalescent COVID-19.

This chain connects TRBV27 to TRBJ1-1, with 9 bases that match TRBD1. From germline, CDR1 is MNHEY and CDR2 SMNVEV (reference sequence). After removal of 4 bases from V and 2 bases from J, the junction contained 5 bases not matched to a gene. The CDR3 has 15 residues. CDR3 residues: CASSSWTGANTEAFF. The CDR3 region has the DNA TGTGCCAGCAGTTCCTGGACAGGGGCTAACACTGAAGCTTTCTTT.

This clone turned up a few times. The chain carries TRBV11-3 and TRBJ2-2, with D perhaps TRBD2 (8 bases). Trimming cost V 4 bases and J 5 bases, with 17 bases left between them. This CDR3 has 16 amino acids. CDR1 and CDR2 from the germline V gene are SGHNT and YENEEA. The CDR3 DNA follows: TGTGCCAGCAGCTCCGGGGTAGCGGGACAGACCGGGGAGCTGTTTTTT. Amino acids: CASSSGVAGQTGELFF.

For the CDR3, the DNA is TGTGCCAGCTCGCCTTCCGGGAGCAAGGCCAATGAGCAGTTCTTC. Protein product: CASSPSGSKANEQFF. The J gene is TRBJ2-1, the V gene TRBV18; TRBD2 might be the D (6 bases). Looked up from germline, CDR1 is KGHSH and CDR2 is LQKENI. The V gene lost 6 bases and the J gene lost 6 bases, with 18 bases spanning the gap. This CDR3 is 15 amino acids long.

The rearrangement links TRBV6-6 to TRBJ1-1; 10 bases are shared with TRBD1. CDR1 is MNHNY, CDR2 SVGAGI, per germline (reference sequence). The ends lost 5 bases at V and 3 bases at J; junction bases unmatched: 6. CDR3 length: 15 amino acids. For the CDR3, the DNA is TGTGCCAGCAGTGGAACGGGGACAGGGGACACTGAAGCTTTCTTT. As protein: CASSGTGTGDTEAFF.

The chain is built from TRBV28 and TRBJ2-4; TRBD2 matches 7 bases. This CDR3 is 13 amino acids long. The germline V gene encodes CDR1 MDHEN and CDR2 SYDVKM. The J segment lost 8 bases and the V segment lost 11 bases, leaving 12 bases of the junction unmatched. The DNA of the CDR3 is TGTGCCGCCGAGACTAGCAGTAGGGACATTCAGTACTTC. This sequence encodes CAAETSSRDIQYF.

The chain carries TRBV6-5 and TRBJ2-3; D remains ambiguous. Trimming stripped 2 bases from V and 5 bases from J, with 14 bases between. The CDR3 covers 15 residues. CDR1 and CDR2 (germline): MNHEY, SVGAGI. The CDR3 sequence: CASSYTFRRGDTQYF. The CDR3 DNA follows: TGTGCCAGCAGTTACACCTTCCGGCGCGGAGATACGCAGTATTTT.

The chain has TRBV20-1 and TRBJ1-2; tentative D call: TRBD1 (6 bases). The CDR3 length is 11 residues. V lost 3 bases, J lost 13 bases, and 15 bases lay in between. CDR1 is DFQATT and CDR2 is SNEGSKA in the germline V gene (reference sequence). The CDR3 DNA follows: TGCAGTGCTAGGGTTACAGGGCTGGGCACCTTC. Its protein is CSARVTGLGTF.

The chain has TRBV19 and TRBJ2-1; 9 bases are shared with TRBD2. CDR1 is LNHDA, CDR2 SQIVND, per germline (reference sequence). CDR3 size: 15 residues. V shed 3 bases and J 0 bases; nucleotides not matched to a gene: 0. In DNA form, the CDR3 reads TGTGCCAGTAGTATTAGCGGGAGCTCCTACAATGAGCAGTTCTTC. It encodes CASSISGSSYNEQFF.

The V gene is TRBV11-3, the J gene TRBJ2-3; tentative D call: TRBD2 (6 bases). The V end lost 5 bases, the J end lost 6 bases, and 12 bases lay between the germline ends. CDR1 is SGHNT, CDR2 YENEEA, per germline. The CDR3 totals 13 residues. The CDR3, as DNA: TGTGCCAGCAGCGGGGGTCGGGGGGATACGCAGTATTTT. Amino acids: CASSGGRGDTQYF.

The V call is TRBV5-4, the J call TRBJ1-1, with D unclear. The CDR3 length is 14 residues. V lost 4 bases and J lost 0, with 10 bases in between. From germline, CDR1 is SGHNT and CDR2 YYREEE (reference sequence). The CDR3 sequence is CASSPVPMNTEAFF. The DNA of the CDR3 is TGTGCCAGCAGCCCGGTGCCCATGAACACTGAAGCTTTCTTT.

V is TRBV2 and J is TRBJ2-3; 10 positions agree with TRBD2. Trimming at V came to 2 bases and at J to 5 bases, leaving 10 bases not matched to a gene. Germline-derived CDR1 and CDR2 are SNHLY and FYNNEI. This CDR3 spans 17 amino acids. The CDR3 nucleotides are TGTGCCAGCAGTGAATTTGCCCGGACTAGCGGCAAAGATACGCAGTATTTT. Translation gives CASSEFARTSGKDTQYF.

The J gene is TRBJ2-1, the V gene TRBV9; 9 nucleotides match TRBD2. Germline CDR1 is SGDLS and CDR2 is YYNGEE. V shed 0 bases, J shed 4 bases, and the junction held 5 bases outside the gene matches. This CDR3 comprises 16 residues. In DNA form, the CDR3 reads TGTGCCAGCAGCGTAGGAGAGACTAGCGGATACAATGAGCAGTTCTTC. Translation: CASSVGETSGYNEQFF.

This clone was observed at least ten times. The J gene is TRBJ2-2, the V gene TRBV6-2 or TRBV6-3; D is unclear. The germline V gene has CDR1 MNHEY and CDR2 SVGEGT. Trimming removed 2 bases from V and 2 bases from J, with 9 bases in between. CDR3 size: 15 residues. The CDR3 region is CASSYLPVNTGELFF. DNA for the CDR3: TGTGCCAGCAGTTACCTCCCCGTAAACACCGGGGAGCTGTTTTTT.

This chain links TRBV28 with TRBJ1-4, with D hard to call. V was pared by 6 bases and J by 3 bases, with 11 bases between. In germline, CDR1 is MDHEN, CDR2 SYDVKM. CDR3 length: 14 residues. The CDR3 DNA is TGTGCCAGCAGGACACCGTCGGCTAATGAAAAACTGTTTTTT. It yields the protein CASRTPSANEKLFF.

This clone was found a few times. The chain uses TRBV7-2 and TRBJ1-4; 11 nucleotides match TRBD1. The J segment lost 8 bases and the V segment lost 1 base, leaving 6 bases of the junction unmatched. From germline, CDR1 is SGHTA and CDR2 FQGNSA. The CDR3 spans 16 residues. Written as DNA, the CDR3 is TGTGCCAGCAGCTTAGGAGGGGGGACAGGGGGAGAAAAACTGTTTTTT. It yields the protein CASSLGGGTGGEKLFF.